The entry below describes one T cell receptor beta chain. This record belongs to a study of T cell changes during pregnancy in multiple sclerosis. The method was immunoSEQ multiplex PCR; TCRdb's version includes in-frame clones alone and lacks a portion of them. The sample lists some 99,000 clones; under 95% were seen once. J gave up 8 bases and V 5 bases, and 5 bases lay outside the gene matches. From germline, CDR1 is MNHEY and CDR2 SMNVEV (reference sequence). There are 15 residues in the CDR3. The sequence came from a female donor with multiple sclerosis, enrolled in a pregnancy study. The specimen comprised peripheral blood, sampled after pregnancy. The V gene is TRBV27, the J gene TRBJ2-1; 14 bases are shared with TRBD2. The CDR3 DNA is TGTGCCAGCAGTACGGGACTAGCGGGAGAAGATGAGCAGTTCTTC. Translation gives CASSTGLAGEDEQFF.